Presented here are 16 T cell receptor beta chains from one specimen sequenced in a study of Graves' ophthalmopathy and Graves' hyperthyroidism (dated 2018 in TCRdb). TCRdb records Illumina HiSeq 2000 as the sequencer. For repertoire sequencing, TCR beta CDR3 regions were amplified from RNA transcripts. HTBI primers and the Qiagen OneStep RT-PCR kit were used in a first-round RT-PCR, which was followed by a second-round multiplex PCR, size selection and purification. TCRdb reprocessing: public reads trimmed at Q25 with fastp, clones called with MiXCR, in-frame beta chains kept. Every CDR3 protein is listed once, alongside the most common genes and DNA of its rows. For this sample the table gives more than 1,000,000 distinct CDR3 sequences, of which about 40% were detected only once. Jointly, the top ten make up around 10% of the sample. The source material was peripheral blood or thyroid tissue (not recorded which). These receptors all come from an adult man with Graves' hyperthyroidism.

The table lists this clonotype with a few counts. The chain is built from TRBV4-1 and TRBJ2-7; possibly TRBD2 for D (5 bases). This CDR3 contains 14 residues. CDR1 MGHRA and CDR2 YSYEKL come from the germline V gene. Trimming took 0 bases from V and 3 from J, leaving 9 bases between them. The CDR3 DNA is TGCGCCAGCAGCCAAGATGAGGGAAACTACGAGCAGTACTTC. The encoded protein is CASSQDEGNYEQYF.

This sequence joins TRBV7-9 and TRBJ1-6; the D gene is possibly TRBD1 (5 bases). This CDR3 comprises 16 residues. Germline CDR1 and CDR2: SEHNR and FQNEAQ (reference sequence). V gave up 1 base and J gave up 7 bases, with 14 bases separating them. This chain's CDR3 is CASSLVGAFGNSPLHF. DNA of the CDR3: TGTGCCAGCAGCTTAGTCGGGGCATTTGGGAATTCACCCCTCCACTTT.

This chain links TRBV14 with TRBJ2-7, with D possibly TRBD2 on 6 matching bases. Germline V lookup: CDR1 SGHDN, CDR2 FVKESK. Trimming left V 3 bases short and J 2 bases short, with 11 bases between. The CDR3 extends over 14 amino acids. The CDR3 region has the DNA TGTGCCAGCAGCCAGCAGGAGGGACCCTACGAGCAGTACTTC. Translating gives CASSQQEGPYEQYF.

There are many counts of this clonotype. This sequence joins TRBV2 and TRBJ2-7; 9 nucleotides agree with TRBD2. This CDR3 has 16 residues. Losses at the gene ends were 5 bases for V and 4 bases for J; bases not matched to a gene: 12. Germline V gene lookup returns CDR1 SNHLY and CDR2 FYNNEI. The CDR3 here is CASSQEGLALMYEQYF. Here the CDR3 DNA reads TGTGCCAGCAGTCAAGAGGGACTAGCCCTAATGTACGAGCAGTACTTC.

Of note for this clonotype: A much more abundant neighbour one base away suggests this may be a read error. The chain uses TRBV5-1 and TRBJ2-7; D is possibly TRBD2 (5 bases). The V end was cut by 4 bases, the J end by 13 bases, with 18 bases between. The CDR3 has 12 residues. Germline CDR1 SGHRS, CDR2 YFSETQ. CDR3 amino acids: CASSPGSLGHYF. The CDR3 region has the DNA TGCGCCAGCAGCCCGGGGTCTCTTGGGCACTACTTC.

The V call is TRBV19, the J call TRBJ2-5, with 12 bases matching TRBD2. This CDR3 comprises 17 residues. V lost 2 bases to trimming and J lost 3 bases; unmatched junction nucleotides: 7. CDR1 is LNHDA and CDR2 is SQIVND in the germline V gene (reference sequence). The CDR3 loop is CASSILAGGATKETQYF. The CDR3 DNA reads TGTGCCAGTAGTATACTAGCGGGAGGGGCAACAAAAGAGACCCAGTACTTC.

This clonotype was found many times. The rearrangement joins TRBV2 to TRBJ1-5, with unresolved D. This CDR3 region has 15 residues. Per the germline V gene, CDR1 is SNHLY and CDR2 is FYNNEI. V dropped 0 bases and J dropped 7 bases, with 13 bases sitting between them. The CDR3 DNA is TGTGCCAGCAGTGAAGCCTTAGGAAAATTACAGCCCCAGCATTTT. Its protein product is CASSEALGKLQPQHF. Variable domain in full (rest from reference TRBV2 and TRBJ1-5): EPEVTQTPSHQVTQMGQEVILRCVPISNHLYFYWYRQILGQKVEFLVSFYNNEISEKSEIFDDQFSVERPDGSNFTLKIRSTKLEDSAMYFCASSEALGKLQPQHFGDGTRLSIL.

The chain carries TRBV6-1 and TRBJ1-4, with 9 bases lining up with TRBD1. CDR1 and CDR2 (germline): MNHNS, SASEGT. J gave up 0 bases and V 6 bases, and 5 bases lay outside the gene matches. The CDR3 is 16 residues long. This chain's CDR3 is CASRKQGATTNEKLFF. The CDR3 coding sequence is TGTGCCAGCAGAAAACAGGGGGCGACAACTAATGAAAAACTGTTTTTT.

The CDR3 here is CASSPTTSVNTGELFF. The CDR3 nucleotides read TGTGCCAGCAGTCCAACGACTAGCGTGAACACCGGGGAGCTGTTTTTT. The rearrangement links TRBV9 to TRBJ2-2; 8 bases fit TRBD2. Germline CDR1 is SGDLS and CDR2 is YYNGEE. The ends lost 5 bases at V and 1 base at J; junction bases unmatched: 7. The CDR3 is made up of 16 amino acids.

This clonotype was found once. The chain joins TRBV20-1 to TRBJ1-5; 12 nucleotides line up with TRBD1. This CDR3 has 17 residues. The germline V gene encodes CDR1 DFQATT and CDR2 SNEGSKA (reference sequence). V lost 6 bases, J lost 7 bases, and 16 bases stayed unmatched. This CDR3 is CSATGTGGTRSSQPQHF. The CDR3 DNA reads TGCAGTGCGACCGGGACAGGGGGCACCCGCTCATCCCAGCCCCAGCATTTT.

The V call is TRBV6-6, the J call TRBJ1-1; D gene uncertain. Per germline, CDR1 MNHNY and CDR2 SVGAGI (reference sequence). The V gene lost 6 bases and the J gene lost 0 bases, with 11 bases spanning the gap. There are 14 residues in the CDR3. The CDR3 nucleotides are TGTGCCAGCAGGGAAAACAAGGTGAACACTGAAGCTTTCTTT. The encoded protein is CASRENKVNTEAFF.

The CDR3 bases are TGTGCCATGGCGGGACTAGCGGGAGGAGGTGAGCAGTTCTTC. The encoded protein is CAMAGLAGGGEQFF. The J gene is TRBJ2-1, the V gene TRBV10-3, with TRBD2 matching 15 bases. V was pared by 9 bases and J by 9 bases, with 6 bases of the junction left unmatched. This CDR3 has 14 amino acids. Germline V gene lookup returns CDR1 ENHRY and CDR2 SYGVKD.

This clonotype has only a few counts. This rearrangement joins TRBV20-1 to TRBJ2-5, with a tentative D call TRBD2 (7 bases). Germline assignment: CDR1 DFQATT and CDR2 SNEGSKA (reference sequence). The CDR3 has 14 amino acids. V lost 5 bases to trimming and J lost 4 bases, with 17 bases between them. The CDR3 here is CSARPGGRGETQYF. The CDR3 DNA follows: TGCAGTGCTCGCCCGGGGGGCCGTGGAGAGACCCAGTACTTC.

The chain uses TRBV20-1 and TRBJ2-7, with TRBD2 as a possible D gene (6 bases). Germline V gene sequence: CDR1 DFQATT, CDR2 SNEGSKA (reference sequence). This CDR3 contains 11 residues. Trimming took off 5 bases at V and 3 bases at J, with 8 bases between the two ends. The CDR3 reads CSAWRGYEQYF. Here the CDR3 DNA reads TGCAGTGCTTGGCGGGGCTACGAGCAGTACTTC.

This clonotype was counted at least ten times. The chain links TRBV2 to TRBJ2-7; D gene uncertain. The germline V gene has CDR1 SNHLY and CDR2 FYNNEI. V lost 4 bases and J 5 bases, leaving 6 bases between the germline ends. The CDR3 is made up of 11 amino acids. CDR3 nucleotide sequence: TGTGCCAGCAGTGTTGCAGACGAGCAGTACTTC. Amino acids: CASSVADEQYF.

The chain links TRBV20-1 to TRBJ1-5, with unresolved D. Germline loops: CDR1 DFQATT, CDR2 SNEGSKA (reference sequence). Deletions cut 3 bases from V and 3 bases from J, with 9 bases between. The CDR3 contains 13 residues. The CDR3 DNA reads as TGCAGTGCTAGGGTGCCGTTCAATCAGCCCCAGCATTTT. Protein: CSARVPFNQPQHF.